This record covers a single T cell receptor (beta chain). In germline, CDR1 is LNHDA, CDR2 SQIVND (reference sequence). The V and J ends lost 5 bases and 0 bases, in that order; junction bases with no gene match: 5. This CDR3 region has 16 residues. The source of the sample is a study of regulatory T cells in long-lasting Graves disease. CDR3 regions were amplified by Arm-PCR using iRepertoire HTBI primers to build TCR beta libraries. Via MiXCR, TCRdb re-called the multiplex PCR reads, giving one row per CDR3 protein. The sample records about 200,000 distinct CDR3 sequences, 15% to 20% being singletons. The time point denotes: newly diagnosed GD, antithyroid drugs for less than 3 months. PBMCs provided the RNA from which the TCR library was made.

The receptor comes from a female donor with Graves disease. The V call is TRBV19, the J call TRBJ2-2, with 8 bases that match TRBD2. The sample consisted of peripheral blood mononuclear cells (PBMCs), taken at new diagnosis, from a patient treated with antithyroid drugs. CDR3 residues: CASSPLTSANTGELFF. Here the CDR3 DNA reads TGTGCCAGTAGTCCTCTGACTAGCGCGAACACCGGGGAGCTGTTTTTT.